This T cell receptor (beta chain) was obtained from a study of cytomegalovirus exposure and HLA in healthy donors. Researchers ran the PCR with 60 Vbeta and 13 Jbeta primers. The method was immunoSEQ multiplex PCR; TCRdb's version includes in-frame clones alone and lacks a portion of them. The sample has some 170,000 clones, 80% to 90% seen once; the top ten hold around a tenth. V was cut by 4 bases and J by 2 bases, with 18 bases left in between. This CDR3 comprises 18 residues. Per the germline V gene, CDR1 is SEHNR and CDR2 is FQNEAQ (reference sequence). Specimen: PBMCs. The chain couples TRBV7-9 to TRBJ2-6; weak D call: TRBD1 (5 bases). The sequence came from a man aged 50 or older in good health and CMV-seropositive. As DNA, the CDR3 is TGTGCCAGCAGCTCATTCAGGGATGGTGCGGCTGGGGCCAACGTCCTGACTTTC. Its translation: CASSSFRDGAAGANVLTF.